This TCR beta chain was sequenced in a study of cytomegalovirus exposure and HLA in healthy donors. General study results and limits: Later analysis revealed greater clonal expansion in HLA-associated TCR beta chains than in equally common others. Reportedly, TCR beta sequences accurately predicted HLA-A and HLA-B alleles in most subjects. The authors judged a highly shared variant cluster likely a sequencing artifact.

Germline CDR1 and CDR2: GTSNPN and SVGIG (reference sequence). Trimming took 3 bases from V and 4 from J; bases not matched to a gene: 6. The CDR3 runs 14 residues. The study ran its PCR with 60 Vbeta and 13 Jbeta primers. The assay was immunoSEQ multiplex PCR, and TCRdb's table has in-frame clones only and misses some. The profile shows some 150,000 clones, over 60% of them singletons. With regard to this clone: Its antigen is as yet unknown.

The J gene is TRBJ2-7, the V gene TRBV30, with TRBD1 identical over 10 bases. This clonotype was obtained from a woman aged 25 to 39 in good health and CMV-seropositive. Material: PBMCs. CDR3 sequence reads: CAWSSWGQGYEQYF. As DNA, the CDR3 is TGTGCCTGGAGCTCATGGGGACAGGGGTACGAGCAGTACTTC.